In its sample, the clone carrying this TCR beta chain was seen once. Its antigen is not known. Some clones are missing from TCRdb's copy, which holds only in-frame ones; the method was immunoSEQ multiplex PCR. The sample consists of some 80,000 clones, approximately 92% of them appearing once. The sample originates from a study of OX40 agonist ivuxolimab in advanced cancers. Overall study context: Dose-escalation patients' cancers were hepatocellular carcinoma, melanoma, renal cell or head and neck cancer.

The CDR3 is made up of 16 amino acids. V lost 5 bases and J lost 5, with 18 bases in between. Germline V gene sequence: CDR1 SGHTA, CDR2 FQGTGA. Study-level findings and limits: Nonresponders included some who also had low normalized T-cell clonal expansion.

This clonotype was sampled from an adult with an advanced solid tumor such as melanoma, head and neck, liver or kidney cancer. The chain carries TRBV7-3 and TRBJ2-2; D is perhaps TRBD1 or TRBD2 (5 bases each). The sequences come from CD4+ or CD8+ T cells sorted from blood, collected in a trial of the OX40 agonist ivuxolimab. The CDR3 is CASSPLRERGTGELFF. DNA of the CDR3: TGTGCCAGCAGCCCGCTGAGGGAAAGGGGTACCGGGGAGCTGTTTTTT.